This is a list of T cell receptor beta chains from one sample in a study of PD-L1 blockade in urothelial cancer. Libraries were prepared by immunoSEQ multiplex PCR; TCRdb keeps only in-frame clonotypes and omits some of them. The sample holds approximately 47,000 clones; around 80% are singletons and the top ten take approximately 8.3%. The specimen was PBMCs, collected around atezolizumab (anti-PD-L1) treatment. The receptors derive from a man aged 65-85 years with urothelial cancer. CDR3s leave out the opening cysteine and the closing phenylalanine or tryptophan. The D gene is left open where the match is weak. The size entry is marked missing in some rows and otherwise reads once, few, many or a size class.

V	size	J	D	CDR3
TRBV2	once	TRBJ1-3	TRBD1	ASSSSGTGHRPGNTIY
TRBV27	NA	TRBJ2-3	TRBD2	ASSLLVAGVWTDTQY
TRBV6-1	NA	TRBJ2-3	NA	ASPKGLGFLDTQY
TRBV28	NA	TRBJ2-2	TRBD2	ASSRGGNTGELF
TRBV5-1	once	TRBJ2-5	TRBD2	ASSFGGGGQETQY
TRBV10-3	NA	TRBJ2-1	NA	AISEAGRQF
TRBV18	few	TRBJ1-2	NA	ASSPPSSLSYGYT
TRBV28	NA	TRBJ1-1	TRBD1	ASTPTGQANTEAF
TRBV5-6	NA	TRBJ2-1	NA	ASSFLVAGEQF
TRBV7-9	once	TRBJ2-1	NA	ASNGAFRNEQF
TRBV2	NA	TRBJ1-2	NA	ASPAEAHRVRGRGYT
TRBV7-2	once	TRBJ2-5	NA	ASSSQSFKETQY
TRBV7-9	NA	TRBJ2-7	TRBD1	ASSMLPGQGTIYEQY
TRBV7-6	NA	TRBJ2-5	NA	ASSLDISVKETQY
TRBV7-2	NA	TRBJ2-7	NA	ASSQTFSLAQHSYEQY
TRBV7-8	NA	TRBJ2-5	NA	ASSFKRASEGETQY
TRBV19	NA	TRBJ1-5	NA	ASTISGWGNQPQH
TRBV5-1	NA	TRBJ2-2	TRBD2	ASSRFFLGGQLNTGELF
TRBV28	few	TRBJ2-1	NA	ASRLEANSYNEQF
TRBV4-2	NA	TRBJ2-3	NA	ASSQDGRETHTDTQY
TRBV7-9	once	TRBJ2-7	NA	ASSLAGGWEQY
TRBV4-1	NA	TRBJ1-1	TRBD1	ASSHPGTGKTEAF
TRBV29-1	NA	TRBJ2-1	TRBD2	SVDRTSGPSSYNEQF
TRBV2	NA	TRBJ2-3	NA	ASNSPRTDTQY
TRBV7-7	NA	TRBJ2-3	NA	ASSLSDKLPDTQY
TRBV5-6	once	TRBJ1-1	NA	ASSLILNTEAF
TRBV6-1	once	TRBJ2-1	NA	ASREQGTGDEQF
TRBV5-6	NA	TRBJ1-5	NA	ASSSGSLRPQH
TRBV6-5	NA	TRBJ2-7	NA	ASTPRLGGSYEQY
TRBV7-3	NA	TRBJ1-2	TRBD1	ASSLTDRADGYT
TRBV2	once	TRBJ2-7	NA	ASSEAPTTYEQY
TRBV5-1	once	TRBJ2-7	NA	ASSILSGTYEQY
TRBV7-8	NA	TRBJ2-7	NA	ASSPTREQY
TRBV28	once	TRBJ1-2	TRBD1	AGRDRGTYGYT
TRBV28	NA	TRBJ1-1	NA	ASSFSPGNTEAF
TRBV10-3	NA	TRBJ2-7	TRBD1	AIRGTGTYEQY
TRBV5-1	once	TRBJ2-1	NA	ASSVTSSGSYNEQF
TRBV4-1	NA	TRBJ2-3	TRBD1	ASSQDRGTGGPDTQY
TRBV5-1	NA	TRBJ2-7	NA	ASSLDRSSYEQY
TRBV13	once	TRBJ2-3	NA	ASTLVLGGGGTDTQY
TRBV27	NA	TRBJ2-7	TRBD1	ASSWDRAAEQY
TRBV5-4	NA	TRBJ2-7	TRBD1	ASSPGQRPYEQY
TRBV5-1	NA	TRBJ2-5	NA	ASSLAGVAETQY
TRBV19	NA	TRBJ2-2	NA	ASSLSNGGELF
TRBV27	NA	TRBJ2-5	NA	ASSLWGEDGATQY
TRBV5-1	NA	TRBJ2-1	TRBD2	ASSISGRPPNEQF
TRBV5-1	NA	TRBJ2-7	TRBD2	ASSLENGLGYEQY
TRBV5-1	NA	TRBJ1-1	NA	ASSLSLPVNTEAF
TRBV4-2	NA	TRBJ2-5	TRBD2	ASSTHGTSGEGETQY
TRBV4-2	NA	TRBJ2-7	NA	ASSQVLGYEQY
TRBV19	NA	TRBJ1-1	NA	ASSIGLQVAAF
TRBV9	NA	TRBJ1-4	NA	ASSVETGSAKLF
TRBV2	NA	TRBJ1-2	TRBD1	ASTQDRASGGYT
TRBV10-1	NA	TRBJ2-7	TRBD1	ASSDGTGGDYEQY
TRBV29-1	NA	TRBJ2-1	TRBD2	SVEEGWGLGGNEQF
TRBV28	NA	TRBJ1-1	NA	ASSRLRPEAF
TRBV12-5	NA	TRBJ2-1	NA	ASGLGRDSYNEQF
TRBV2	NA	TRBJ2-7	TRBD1	ASTNRQGATEQY
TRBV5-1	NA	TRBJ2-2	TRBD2	ASSLISGSTGELF